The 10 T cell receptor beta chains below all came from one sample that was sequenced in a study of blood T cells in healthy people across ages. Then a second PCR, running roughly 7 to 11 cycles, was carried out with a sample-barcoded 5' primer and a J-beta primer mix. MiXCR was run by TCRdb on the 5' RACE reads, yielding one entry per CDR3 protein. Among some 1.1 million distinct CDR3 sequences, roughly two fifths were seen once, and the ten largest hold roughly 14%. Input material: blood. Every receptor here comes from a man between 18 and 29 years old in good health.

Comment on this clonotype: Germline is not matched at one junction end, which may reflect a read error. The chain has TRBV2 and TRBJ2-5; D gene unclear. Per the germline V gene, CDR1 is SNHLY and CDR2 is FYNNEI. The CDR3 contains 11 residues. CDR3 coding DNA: TGTGCCAGCAGTGGGGCAGAGACCCGGTACTTC. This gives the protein CASSGAETRYF. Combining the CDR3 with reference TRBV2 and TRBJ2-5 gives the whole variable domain EPEVTQTPSHQVTQMGQEVILRCVPISNHLYFYWYRQILGQKVEFLVSFYNNEISEKSEIFDDQFSVERPDGSNFTLKIRSTKLEDSAMYFCASSGAETRYFGPGTRLLVL.

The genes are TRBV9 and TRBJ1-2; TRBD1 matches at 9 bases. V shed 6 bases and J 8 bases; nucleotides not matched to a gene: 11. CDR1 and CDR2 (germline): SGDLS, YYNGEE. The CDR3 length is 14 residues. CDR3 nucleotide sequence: TGTGCCAGCATGACCGGGACAGGGTCTCGGGGCTACACCTTC. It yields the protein CASMTGTGSRGYTF.

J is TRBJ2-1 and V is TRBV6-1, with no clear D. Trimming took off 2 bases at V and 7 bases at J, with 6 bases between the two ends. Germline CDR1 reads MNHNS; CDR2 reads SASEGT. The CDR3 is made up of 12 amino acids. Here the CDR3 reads CASSEKINEQFF. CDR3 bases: TGTGCCAGCAGTGAAAAGATTAATGAGCAGTTCTTC.

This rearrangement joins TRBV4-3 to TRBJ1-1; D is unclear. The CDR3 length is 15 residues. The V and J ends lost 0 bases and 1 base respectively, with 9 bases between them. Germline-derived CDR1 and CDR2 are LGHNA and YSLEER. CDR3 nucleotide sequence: TGCGCCAGCAGCCAAGAATTGGCGGAGAACACTGAAGCTTTCTTT. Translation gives CASSQELAENTEAFF.

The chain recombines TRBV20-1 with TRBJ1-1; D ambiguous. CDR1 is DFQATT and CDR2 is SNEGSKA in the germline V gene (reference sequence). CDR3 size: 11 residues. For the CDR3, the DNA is TGCAGCGCAACAGCTAACACTGAAGCTTTCTTT. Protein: CSATANTEAFF.

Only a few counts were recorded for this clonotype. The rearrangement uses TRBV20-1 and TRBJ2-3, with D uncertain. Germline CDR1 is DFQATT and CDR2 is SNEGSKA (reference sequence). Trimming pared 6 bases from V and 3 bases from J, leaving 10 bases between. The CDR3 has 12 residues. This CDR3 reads CSAAWGTDTQYF. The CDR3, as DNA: TGCAGTGCCGCCTGGGGAACAGATACGCAGTATTTT.

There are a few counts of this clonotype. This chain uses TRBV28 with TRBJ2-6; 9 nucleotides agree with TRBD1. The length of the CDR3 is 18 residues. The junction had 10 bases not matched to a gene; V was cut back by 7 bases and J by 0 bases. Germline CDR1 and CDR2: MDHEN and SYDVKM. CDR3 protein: CASTFPGTGSSGANVLTF. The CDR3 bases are TGTGCCAGCACCTTCCCCGGGACAGGGTCCTCTGGGGCCAACGTCCTGACTTTC.

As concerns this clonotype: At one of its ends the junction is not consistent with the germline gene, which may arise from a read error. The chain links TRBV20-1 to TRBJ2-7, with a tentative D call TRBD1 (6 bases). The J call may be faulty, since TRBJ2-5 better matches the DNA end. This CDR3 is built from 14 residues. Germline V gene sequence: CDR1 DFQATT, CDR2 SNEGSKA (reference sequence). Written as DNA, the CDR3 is TGCGGTGCTAGGTTGGGGACACGGGAAGAGACCCAGTACTTC. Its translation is CGARLGTREETQYF.

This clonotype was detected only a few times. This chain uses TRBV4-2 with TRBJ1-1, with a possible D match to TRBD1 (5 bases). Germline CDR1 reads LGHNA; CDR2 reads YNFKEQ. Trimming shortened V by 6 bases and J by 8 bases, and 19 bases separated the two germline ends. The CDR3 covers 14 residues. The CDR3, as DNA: TGTGCCAGCAGTCCCGTGGGGGGGTACGGGGAAGCTTTCTTT. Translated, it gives CASSPVGGYGEAFF.

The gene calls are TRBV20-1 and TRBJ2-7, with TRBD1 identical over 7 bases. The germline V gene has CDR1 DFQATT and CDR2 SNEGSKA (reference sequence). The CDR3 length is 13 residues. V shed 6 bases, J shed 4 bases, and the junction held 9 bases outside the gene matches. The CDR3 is CSAPGQTFYEQYF. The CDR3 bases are TGCAGTGCCCCGGGACAGACCTTTTACGAGCAGTACTTC.